This TCR beta chain was recorded in a study of response to subunit inactivated influenza vaccine. Findings and caveats of the study: With each seasonal influenza vaccination, the authors suggested, few new T cells are recruited.

TCRdb independently ran MiXCR on the RT-PCR reads; one entry per CDR3 protein. The sample shows approximately 290,000 distinct CDR3 sequences, over 20% of them seen only once. To note about this clonotype: Its specificity is unknown.

The germline V and J ends were trimmed by 2 bases and 6 bases, with 5 bases remaining between them. This CDR3 is built from 11 residues. Germline V gene data show CDR1 as MNHNY and CDR2 as SVGAGI (reference sequence). The clonotype originates from a man between 50 and 69 years old who received an inactivated influenza vaccine. The gene calls are TRBV6-6 and TRBJ2-7; unclear D gene. The input for sequencing was PBMCs from blood, taken about 20 months after vaccination. The CDR3 protein is CASSYGFEQYF. The CDR3, as DNA: TGTGCCAGCAGTTACGGGTTCGAGCAGTACTTC.